The clone carrying this TCR beta chain has more than one count but fewer than ten. Its antigen is undetermined. These data originate in a study of cytotoxic CD8 clonotypes in ibrutinib-treated CLL. Study-level background: Partial responses numbered around 24 and complete responses 2; after a median around 74 months, about 14 stayed remitted and roughly twelve progressed.

Trimming cost V 1 base and J 8 bases, with 6 bases left between them. Germline values: CDR1 SGHDN, CDR2 FVKESK. This CDR3 spans 12 amino acids. Clones were read by immunoSEQ multiplex PCR, and TCRdb kept only the in-frame ones, dropping some. The data contain about 43,000 clones, 69% of them seen just once; the ten biggest clones take up 9.5% to 15%. General study findings and limits: Clonality rose at ibrutinib response and fell back toward baseline at progression. Rare overall, public clonotypes shrank or held steady under therapy.

This specimen was PBMCs, taken after 12 months of ibrutinib treatment. The J gene is TRBJ2-1, the V gene TRBV14; D not certain. This clonotype originated in a human donor with chronic lymphocytic leukemia. CDR3 protein: CASSQVGYEQFF. The DNA for the CDR3 is TGTGCCAGCAGCCAAGTCGGTTATGAGCAGTTCTTC.